The following is a T cell receptor (beta chain) sequence with its context. The antigen remains unidentified. The record originates from a study of tumor-infiltrating lymphocytes in localized non-small cell lung cancer. About the study: Resected tumor was paired with non-adjacent uninvolved lung from the same patient. Study-wide points: Higher tumor T cell infiltration than in uninvolved lung was supported by TCRbeta sequencing.

Sequencing was performed with immunoSEQ multiplex PCR; in TCRdb, only in-frame clones are kept and a portion is missing. The sample has approximately 11,000 clones, roughly three fifths seen once. Sequencing used lung tumor tissue. The TCR comes from a human donor with non-small cell lung cancer.

CDR3 loop: CASSSYLGYQPQHF. CDR3 bases: TGCGCCAGCAGCTCCTACCTGGGATATCAGCCCCAGCATTTT. This rearrangement joins TRBV4-3 to TRBJ1-5, with D uncertain. V lost 5 bases, J lost 5 bases, and 13 bases lay in between. CDR1 and CDR2 from the germline V gene are LGHNA and YSLEER. This CDR3 region has 14 residues.